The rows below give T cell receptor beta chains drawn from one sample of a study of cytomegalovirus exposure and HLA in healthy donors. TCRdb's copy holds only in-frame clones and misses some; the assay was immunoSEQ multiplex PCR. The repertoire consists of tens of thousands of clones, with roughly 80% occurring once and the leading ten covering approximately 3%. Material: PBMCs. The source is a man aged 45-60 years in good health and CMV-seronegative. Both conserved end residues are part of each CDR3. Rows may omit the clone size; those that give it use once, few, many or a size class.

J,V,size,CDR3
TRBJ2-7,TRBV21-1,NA,CASSKVGKGPPDYEQYF
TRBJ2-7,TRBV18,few,CASSPLSAYEQYF
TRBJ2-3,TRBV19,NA,CASTRGTSTDTQYF
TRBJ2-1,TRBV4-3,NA,CASSQAMPRGLINEQFF
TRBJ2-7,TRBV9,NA,CASSGPGLKTYEQYF
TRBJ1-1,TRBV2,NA,CASTQSTNTGAFF
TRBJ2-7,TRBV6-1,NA,CASSDAAGHYEQYF
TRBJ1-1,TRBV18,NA,CASSLSREYTEAFF
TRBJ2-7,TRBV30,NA,CAWSEEGHEQYF
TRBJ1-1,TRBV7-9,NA,CASRPGQGPTEAFF
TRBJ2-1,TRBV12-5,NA,CASGLYPGREGLWNEQFF
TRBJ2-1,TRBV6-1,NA,CASSEWASGIGEQFF
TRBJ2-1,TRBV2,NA,CASSEGGRQFF
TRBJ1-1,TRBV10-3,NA,CAISEYRDTEAFF
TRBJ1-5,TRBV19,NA,CASSRSSPYQPQHF
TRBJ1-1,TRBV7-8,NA,CASSLDRGKAFF
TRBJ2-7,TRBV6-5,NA,CASRDGLAGAYEQYF
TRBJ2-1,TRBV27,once,CASRAASGGNNEQFF
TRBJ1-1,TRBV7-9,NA,CSSSAAGVDLNTEAFF
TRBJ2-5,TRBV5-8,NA,CASSFWTGAYQETQYF
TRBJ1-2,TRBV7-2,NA,CASSLQFDGYTF
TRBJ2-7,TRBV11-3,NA,CASSTIYAGKQYF
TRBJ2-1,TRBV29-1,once,CSVRETSGYNEQFF
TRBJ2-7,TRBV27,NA,CASSRRTGGRTSKYEQYF
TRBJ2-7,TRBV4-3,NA,CASSQEPSSYEQYF
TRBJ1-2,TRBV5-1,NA,CASSLDAAGYTF
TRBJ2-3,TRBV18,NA,CASSPSKNTDTQYF
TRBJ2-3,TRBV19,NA,CASSRGVPRTDTQYF
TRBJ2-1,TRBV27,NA,CASSLSTGGSYNEQFF
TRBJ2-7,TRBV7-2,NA,CASTLAGEWGEQYF
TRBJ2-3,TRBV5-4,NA,CASSKGLAGATDTQYF
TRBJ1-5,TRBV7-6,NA,CASSLGTGHDNQPQHF
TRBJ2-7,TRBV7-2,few,CASSGHSGPNEQYF
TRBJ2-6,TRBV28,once,CASSGPGQWANVLTF
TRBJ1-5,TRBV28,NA,CASSFPRTGEYSNQPQHF
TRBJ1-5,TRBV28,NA,CASNLGTGMGNQPQHF
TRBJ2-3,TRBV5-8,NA,CASSLDLTGASTDTQYF
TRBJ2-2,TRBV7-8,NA,CASSLGQGNTGELFF
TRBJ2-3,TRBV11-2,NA,CASSLGAGGLTDTQYF
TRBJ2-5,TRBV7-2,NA,CASSPDRGKETQYF
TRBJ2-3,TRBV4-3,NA,CASSQEQEVYDTQYF
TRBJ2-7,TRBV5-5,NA,CASSLSSGAYEQYF
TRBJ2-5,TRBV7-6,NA,CASSFPSGETQYF
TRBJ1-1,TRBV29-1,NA,CSVGEGTNTEAFF
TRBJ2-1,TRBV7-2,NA,CASSLVGGNNYNEQFF
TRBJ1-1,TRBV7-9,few,CASSLDPGTEAFF
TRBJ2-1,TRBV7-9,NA,CASSQTSGDLYNEQFF
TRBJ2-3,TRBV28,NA,CASSTPFGLADTDTQYF
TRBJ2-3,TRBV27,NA,CASSPRTGTDLDTQYF
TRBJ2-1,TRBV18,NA,CASSPLDRTGEQFF